One and the same sample provided the 17 T cell receptor beta chains below, sequenced in a study of cytomegalovirus exposure and HLA in healthy donors. Clones were sequenced by immunoSEQ multiplex PCR, and TCRdb holds only the in-frame ones, with some missing. Here the sample spans more than 95,000 clones, about 96% being singletons. The sequenced sample was PBMCs. The receptors here all came from a man aged 18 to 30 in good health and CMV-seronegative.

This clone has just one count. The chain is built from TRBV19 and TRBJ1-2; the D gene is possibly TRBD1 (6 bases). Germline CDR1 reads LNHDA; CDR2 reads SQIVND (reference sequence). V was pared by 5 bases and J by 3 bases, with 10 bases between. The CDR3 contains 13 residues. CDR3 amino acids: CASSVRGDYGYTF. CDR3 DNA: TGTGCCAGTAGTGTCAGGGGCGACTATGGCTACACCTTC. The full variable domain, with the rest looked up from reference TRBV19 and TRBJ1-2, is DGGITQSPKYLFRKEGQNVTLSCEQNLNHDAMYWYRQDPGQGLRLIYYSQIVNDFQKGDIAEGYSVSREKKESFPLTVTSAQKNPTAFYLCASSVRGDYGYTFGSGTRLTVV.

The V gene is TRBV15, the J gene TRBJ2-2, with 7 bases lining up with TRBD1. The germline V gene encodes CDR1 LNHNV and CDR2 YYDKDF (reference sequence). Trimming at V came to 9 bases and at J to 3 bases, leaving 7 bases not matched to a gene. The CDR3 is made up of 14 amino acids. The chain's CDR3 is CATRRQGDTGELFF. CDR3 DNA sequence: TGTGCCACTCGCAGGCAGGGGGACACCGGGGAGCTGTTTTTT. Together with reference TRBV15 and TRBJ2-2, the CDR3 gives the full variable domain: DAMVIQNPRYQVTQFGKPVTLSCSQTLNHNVMYWYQQKSSQAPKLLFHYYDKDFNNEADTPDNFQSRRPNTSFCFLDIRSPGLGDTAMYLCATRRQGDTGELFFGEGSRLTVL.

The chain joins TRBV18 to TRBJ2-1, with D tentatively TRBD1 (6 bases). Between the trimmed V and J ends, which lost 8 bases and 9 bases, there was a span of 14 bases. Germline V lookup: CDR1 KGHSH, CDR2 LQKENI. The CDR3 loop spans 12 amino acids. The CDR3 DNA is TGTGCCAGCGACGAACAGGGTCGTGAGCAGTTCTTC. Translated: CASDEQGREQFF.

The gene calls are TRBV7-9 and TRBJ2-7, with D perhaps TRBD1 (5 bases). The CDR3 loop spans 14 amino acids. The V gene's germline CDR1 is SEHNR and CDR2 FQNEAQ (reference sequence). Trimming cost V 2 bases and J 2 bases, with 10 bases left between them. The CDR3: CASSLTEGAYEQYF. The CDR3 bases are TGTGCCAGCAGCTTAACAGAAGGGGCCTACGAGCAGTACTTC.

This sequence joins TRBV2 and TRBJ1-2, with TRBD1 identical over 8 bases. Unmatched junction bases numbered 3, after V lost 5 bases and J lost 4 bases. Germline lookup yields CDR1 SNHLY and CDR2 FYNNEI. CDR3 size: 13 residues. The CDR3 DNA sequence: TGTGCCAGCAGTAGGACAGGGACCTATGGCTACACCTTC. It yields the protein CASSRTGTYGYTF. Full variable domain (missing parts from reference TRBV2 and TRBJ1-2): EPEVTQTPSHQVTQMGQEVILRCVPISNHLYFYWYRQILGQKVEFLVSFYNNEISEKSEIFDDQFSVERPDGSNFTLKIRSTKLEDSAMYFCASSRTGTYGYTFGSGTRLTVV.

V is TRBV2 and J is TRBJ1-5; 8 bases fit TRBD1. The CDR3 is 19 residues long. Germline CDR1 SNHLY, CDR2 FYNNEI. J was trimmed by 7 bases and V by 3 bases; bases with no gene match: 20. The CDR3, as DNA: TGTGCCAGCAGTGAGGGCTTATATTTATCCGACAGGGGAGACCAGCCCCAGCATTTT. Amino acid sequence: CASSEGLYLSDRGDQPQHF.

This clone was seen a handful of times. The CDR3 region has the DNA TGTGCCAGCAGCCAACACCCTTTCCGGGACAGGGGAGCCTACGAGCAGTACTTC. This translates into CASSQHPFRDRGAYEQYF. V usage is TRBV7-2 and J usage is TRBJ2-7, with TRBD1 matching 10 bases. CDR3 length: 18 amino acids. Losses at the gene ends were 5 bases for V and 2 bases for J; bases not matched to a gene: 15. Germline-derived CDR1 and CDR2 are SGHTA and FQGNSA.

The chain couples TRBV30 to TRBJ2-7; 15 bases align to TRBD2. The CDR3 totals 14 residues. Germline values: CDR1 GTSNPN, CDR2 SVGIG (reference sequence). V lost 5 bases and J lost 2; bases outside the gene matches: 1. The CDR3 region is CAWGLAGGTYEQYF. The CDR3 DNA sequence: TGTGCCTGGGGACTAGCGGGAGGGACCTACGAGCAGTACTTC.

V gene TRBV2 combines with J gene TRBJ2-1; TRBD1 is a possible D gene (6 bases). CDR1 is SNHLY and CDR2 is FYNNEI in the germline V gene. This CDR3 has 16 amino acids. Trimming pared 7 bases from V and 0 bases from J, leaving 16 bases between. The CDR3 nucleotides read TGTGCCAGCACTCATGGGGGCGATGGCTCCTACAATGAGCAGTTCTTC. Protein: CASTHGGDGSYNEQFF. The full variable domain, with the rest looked up from reference TRBV2 and TRBJ2-1, is EPEVTQTPSHQVTQMGQEVILRCVPISNHLYFYWYRQILGQKVEFLVSFYNNEISEKSEIFDDQFSVERPDGSNFTLKIRSTKLEDSAMYFCASTHGGDGSYNEQFFGPGTRLTVL.

V is TRBV5-6 and J is TRBJ2-1; maybe TRBD2 (6 bases). Per the germline V gene, CDR1 is SGHDT and CDR2 is YYEEEE. With 3 bases removed from V and 0 bases from J, the gap between germline ends came to 7 bases. CDR3 length equals 14 residues. CDR3 DNA: TGTGCCAGCAGCTGGCGGGGCTCCTACAATGAGCAGTTCTTC. Translating gives CASSWRGSYNEQFF.

This clone was seen more than once but under ten times. The chain is built from TRBV10-3 and TRBJ2-7, with 8 bases identical to TRBD2. From germline, CDR1 is ENHRY and CDR2 SYGVKD. The CDR3 has 14 residues. V dropped 6 bases and J dropped 2; count of bases not matched to a gene: 6. The CDR3 DNA is TGTGCCATCAGCCGGACTAGCTATACCTACGAGCAGTACTTC. Translating it yields CAISRTSYTYEQYF.

V is TRBV19 and J is TRBJ2-7; 7 bases line up with TRBD2. This CDR3 comprises 14 residues. Germline V gene lookup returns CDR1 LNHDA and CDR2 SQIVND (reference sequence). The trim removed 8 bases at V and 1 base at J, leaving 8 bases unmatched. The CDR3 region has the DNA TGTGCCAGTTCAGCCACAGCGGGATCCTACGAGCAGTACTTC. Its protein product is CASSATAGSYEQYF.

The chain couples TRBV6-5 to TRBJ2-1; 11 nucleotides align to TRBD2. CDR1 and CDR2 (germline): MNHEY, SVGAGI. Trimming at V came to 2 bases and at J to 7 bases, leaving 4 bases not matched to a gene. The CDR3 runs 15 residues. CDR3 DNA sequence: TGTGCCAGCAGTTACGACGGACTAGCGGGTAATGAGCAGTTCTTC. This sequence encodes CASSYDGLAGNEQFF.

V usage is TRBV7-9 and J usage is TRBJ1-3; unclear D gene. The V end lost 5 bases, the J end lost 0 bases, and 11 bases lay between the germline ends. The CDR3 totals 15 residues. Germline CDR1 reads SEHNR; CDR2 reads FQNEAQ (reference sequence). The CDR3 bases are TGTGCCAGCAGCCCTAGCGGAACCTCTGGAAACACCATATATTTT. Encoded protein: CASSPSGTSGNTIYF.

V usage is TRBV27 and J usage is TRBJ1-5; D perhaps matches TRBD1 (5 bases). Germline loops: CDR1 MNHEY, CDR2 SMNVEV (reference sequence). V lost 3 bases and J lost 5, with 17 bases in between. The length of the CDR3 is 16 residues. DNA for the CDR3: TGTGCCAGCAGTTTCCGGTCAGGGCACCGCGATCAGCCCCAGCATTTT. Translation gives CASSFRSGHRDQPQHF.

This sequence joins TRBV6-5 and TRBJ1-1; 11 bases match TRBD1. The CDR3 runs to 15 residues. From germline, CDR1 is MNHEY and CDR2 SVGAGI. Trimming cost V 4 bases and J 5 bases; bases outside gene matches: 6. CDR3 DNA: TGTGCCAGCAGTTCCGGACAGGGGGCAAAAACTGAAGCTTTCTTT. This gives the protein CASSSGQGAKTEAFF.

J is TRBJ2-6 and V is TRBV27; TRBD2 aligns across 8 bases. V was pared by 3 bases and J by 1 base, with 11 bases of the junction left unmatched. Germline V CDR1 and CDR2: MNHEY, SMNVEV (reference sequence). The CDR3 is 19 residues long. For the CDR3, the DNA is TGTGCCAGCAGTTTCCTTCGGGGGGGCAGTGATTCTGGGGCCAACGTCCTGACTTTC. Translation gives CASSFLRGGSDSGANVLTF.